This entry features one TCR beta chain sequence. The record originates from a study of blood T cell repertoires in COVID-19. Across the study: The United States, Italy and Spain were the sources of the acute and convalescent COVID-19 samples.

This CDR3 spans 14 amino acids. Trimming cost V 0 bases and J 7 bases, with 11 bases left between them. Germline V gene lookup returns CDR1 SGDLS and CDR2 YYNGEE. Assay used: immunoSEQ multiplex PCR; TCRdb lists only in-frame clones, some missing. The data hold 310,000 or so clones, with more than 70% observed a single time. The material sequenced was peripheral blood. The J gene is TRBJ1-5, the V gene TRBV9; a weak D match, TRBD1 (6 bases). The TCR comes from a woman under 40 with COVID-19, enrolled during active disease. The CDR3 protein is CASSVGQASQPQHF. As DNA, the CDR3 is TGTGCCAGCAGCGTAGGACAGGCTAGCCAGCCCCAGCATTTT.